One sample yielded the 10 T cell receptor beta chains listed below, sequenced in a study of vaccination and CD4 T cells after COVID-19. The study sequenced cultured CD4+ T cell DNA using the Oncomine TCR Beta short-read assay. TCRdb recomputed calls from the PCR reads with MiXCR, one row per CDR3 protein. The sample lists roughly 20,000 distinct CDR3 sequences, over 45% occurring once. This sample's treatment: roughly 11-day PBMC culture with coronavirus spike peptide pools or control peptides (ViraFEST assay). These receptors are not linked to any known antigen. Material for sequencing was cultured CD4+ T cells from blood. The receptors shown here come from a human donor with COVID-19.

The J gene is TRBJ2-3, the V gene TRBV27, with D perhaps assigned TRBD1 or TRBD2 (6 bases each). CDR1 is MNHEY, CDR2 SMNVEV, per germline (reference sequence). This CDR3 contains 14 residues. Trimming shortened V by 4 bases and J by 11 bases, and 19 bases separated the two germline ends. Here the CDR3 reads CASSSGHPEGGQYF. CDR3 in DNA: TGTGCCAGCAGTTCGGGACACCCCGAGGGAGGGCAGTATTTT.

This clonotype was counted a few times. The V gene is TRBV15, the J gene TRBJ1-1; D is undetermined. The germline CDR1 and CDR2 sequences are LNHNV and YYDKDF (reference sequence). V gave up 0 bases and J gave up 1 base, with 6 bases separating them. The CDR3 runs 14 residues. DNA for the CDR3: TGTGCCACCAGCAGAGATCGGGGGAACACTGAAGCTTTCTTT. Amino acid sequence: CATSRDRGNTEAFF.

V usage is TRBV28 and J usage is TRBJ2-7; 7 bases match TRBD1. The trim removed 4 bases at V and 2 bases at J, leaving 11 bases unmatched. This CDR3 comprises 16 residues. From germline, CDR1 is MDHEN and CDR2 SYDVKM. CDR3 region: CASSYPPGQKAYEQYF. The CDR3 region has the DNA TGTGCCAGCAGTTACCCACCGGGACAGAAAGCCTACGAGCAGTACTTC.

This clonotype occurred a few times. The chain has TRBV20-1 and TRBJ1-1; the D is unclear. Germline CDR1 is DFQATT and CDR2 is SNEGSKA (reference sequence). The CDR3 length is 14 residues. The CDR3 loop reads CSVLKWPQNTEAFF. The CDR3 DNA is TGCAGCGTCCTCAAATGGCCGCAGAACACTGAAGCTTTCTTT.

This clonotype was found a few times. The DNA for the CDR3 is TGTGCCAGCAGTACCTTAGCGGGGGGCGGGGAGACCCAGTACTTC. Protein product: CASSTLAGGGETQYF. The V gene is TRBV6-1, the J gene TRBJ2-5, with 10 positions matching TRBD2. Germline V CDR1 and CDR2: MNHNS, SASEGT. CDR3 size: 15 residues. Trimming took 5 bases from V and 5 from J; bases not matched to a gene: 8.

This clonotype was observed a handful of times. The CDR3, as DNA: TGTGCCAGCAGTCCGACAGGGGGCAATCAGCCCCAGCATTTT. Its protein product is CASSPTGGNQPQHF. J is TRBJ1-5 and V is TRBV12-3 or TRBV12-4; 8 nucleotides match TRBD1. The trim removed 5 bases at V and 2 bases at J, leaving 2 bases unmatched. This CDR3 is 14 amino acids long.

The gene calls are TRBV29-1 and TRBJ2-3; the D call may be TRBD1 or TRBD2 (5 bases each). The germline V gene has CDR1 SQVTM and CDR2 ANQGSEA. The CDR3 spans 14 residues. Trimming removed 5 bases at V and 2 bases at J, with 14 bases between. CDR3 nucleotide sequence: TGCAGCGTTAGCAGACCGGGGCTCACAGATACGCAGTATTTT. Its translation: CSVSRPGLTDTQYF.

This clonotype showed up just a few times. The chain carries TRBV7-9 and TRBJ1-5, with D possibly TRBD1 on 5 matching bases. V was clipped by 1 base and J by 6 bases, with 7 bases between them. CDR1 and CDR2 from the germline V gene are SEHNR and FQNEAQ (reference sequence). This CDR3 region has 13 residues. The CDR3 protein is CASSLVQGQPQHF. The CDR3 bases are TGTGCCAGCAGCTTAGTCCAGGGTCAGCCCCAGCATTTT.

The chain uses TRBV7-2 and TRBJ2-5; 10 bases align to TRBD2. J was trimmed by 5 bases and V by 0 bases; bases with no gene match: 3. The V gene's germline CDR1 is SGHTA and CDR2 FQGNSA. The CDR3 length is 15 residues. The CDR3 nucleotides are TGTGCCAGCAGCTTAGCGGAGGGACTAGCGGAGACCCAGTACTTC. Its translation is CASSLAEGLAETQYF.

The table lists this clonotype with a few counts. V is TRBV7-2 and J is TRBJ1-1; D gene uncertain. The CDR3 consists of 13 residues. Germline CDR1 SGHTA, CDR2 FQGNSA. V was shortened by 3 bases and J by 6 bases, with 11 bases between the two germline ends. CDR3 loop: CASSLYMDAEAFF. As DNA, the CDR3 is TGTGCCAGCAGCTTGTACATGGACGCTGAAGCTTTCTTT. Using reference TRBV7-2 and TRBJ1-1 for the parts outside the CDR3, the full variable domain is GAGVSQSPSNKVTEKGKDVELRCDPISGHTALYWYRQSLGQGLEFLIYFQGNSAPDKSGLPSDRFSAERTGGSVSTLTIQRTQQEDSAVYLCASSLYMDAEAFFGQGTRLTVV.